The 26 T cell receptor beta chains below all came from one sample that was sequenced in a study of OX40 agonist ivuxolimab in advanced cancers. The protocol was immunoSEQ multiplex PCR, while the TCRdb copy is restricted to in-frame clones and leaves out a portion. This sample has about 78,000 clones, with approximately 90% found just once. The sequenced sample was CD4+ or CD8+ T cells sorted from blood, obtained in a trial of the OX40 agonist ivuxolimab. The receptor source for this set is an adult with an advanced solid tumor such as melanoma, head and neck, liver or kidney cancer.

The chain couples TRBV9 to TRBJ1-1, with D uncertain. V lost 4 bases, J lost 4 bases, and 11 bases lay in between. The CDR3 has 13 residues. Germline V gene sequence: CDR1 SGDLS, CDR2 YYNGEE. The CDR3 region has the DNA TGTGCCAGCAGCTCCGTGGAGAGCACTGAAGCTTTCTTT. This gives the protein CASSSVESTEAFF.

This chain links TRBV5-1 with TRBJ1-6; 8 nucleotides agree with TRBD1. Per germline, CDR1 SGHRS and CDR2 YFSETQ. Germline trimming cut 4 bases from V and 8 bases from J; bases unmatched to any gene: 11. The CDR3 sequence is 16 residues long. The CDR3 DNA follows: TGCGCCAGCAGCGCTCTAGGACAGGGCGTGTATTCACCCCTCCACTTT. Its protein product is CASSALGQGVYSPLHF.

Note on this clone: One end of the junction varies from germline; a read error may be responsible. The genes are TRBV28 and TRBJ2-7; possibly TRBD2 for D (6 bases). This CDR3 region has 11 residues. CDR1 and CDR2 (germline): MDHEN, SYDVKM. CDR3 nucleotide sequence: TGTGCCAGCAGGGGTCGGGACTTGGCGGCCTTC. Its protein product is CASRGRDLAAF.

This clone was seen just once. This chain uses TRBV7-8 with TRBJ2-7, with 9 bases matching TRBD2. With V trimmed by 4 bases and J by 4 bases, 8 bases remained unmatched. This CDR3 region has 15 residues. Germline CDR1 is SGHVS and CDR2 is FQNEAQ. The CDR3 is CASSSHAGGRYEQYF. In DNA, the CDR3 is TGTGCCAGCAGCTCCCATGCGGGAGGGCGGTACGAGCAGTACTTC.

This sequence joins TRBV2 and TRBJ2-1; D uncertain. The germline V gene has CDR1 SNHLY and CDR2 FYNNEI. The CDR3 has 15 amino acids. Trimming removed 7 bases from V and 0 bases from J, with 13 bases in between. The CDR3 spells CASTLVLSSYNEQFF. As DNA, the CDR3 is TGTGCCAGCACTCTTGTTTTAAGCTCCTACAATGAGCAGTTCTTC.

The genes are TRBV5-1 and TRBJ1-3, with TRBD1 as a possible D gene (5 bases). The CDR3 spans 15 residues. Trimming shortened V by 3 bases and J by 0 bases, and 10 bases separated the two germline ends. Germline-derived CDR1 and CDR2 are SGHRS and YFSETQ. CDR3 in amino acids: CASSSGDYSGNTIYF. The CDR3 DNA is TGCGCCAGCAGCTCCGGGGACTACTCTGGAAACACCATATATTTT.

The J gene is TRBJ2-3, the V gene TRBV5-4, with TRBD2 matching over 15 bases. The V segment lost 4 bases and the J segment 6 bases; nucleotides outside the gene matches: 9. In germline, CDR1 is SGHNT, CDR2 YYREEE (reference sequence). The CDR3 has 17 amino acids. The CDR3 loop is CASSPWGLAGGGDTQYF. For the CDR3, the DNA is TGTGCCAGCAGCCCCTGGGGACTAGCGGGAGGAGGCGATACGCAGTATTTT.

This chain links TRBV7-9 with TRBJ1-4, with D maybe TRBD1 (5 bases). The CDR3 extends over 15 amino acids. V was trimmed by 5 bases and J by 2 bases, leaving 12 bases between them. Germline CDR1 reads SEHNR; CDR2 reads FQNEAQ (reference sequence). CDR3: CASSLRGSTNEKLFF. The DNA of the CDR3 is TGTGCCAGCAGCCTACGGGGCTCTACTAATGAAAAACTGTTTTTT.

The chain couples TRBV19 to TRBJ1-2, with D possibly matching TRBD1 (6 bases). Germline V gene sequence: CDR1 LNHDA, CDR2 SQIVND (reference sequence). With 4 bases removed from V and 3 bases from J, the gap between germline ends came to 12 bases. The CDR3 has 14 amino acids. This CDR3 is CASSRGRGDYGYTF. CDR3 DNA sequence: TGTGCCAGTAGTAGGGGGCGCGGTGACTATGGCTACACCTTC.

This clone was counted once. The chain links TRBV2 to TRBJ1-2; tentative D call: TRBD1 (6 bases). In germline, CDR1 is SNHLY, CDR2 FYNNEI. This CDR3 is 15 amino acids long. V lost 7 bases and J 8 bases, leaving 23 bases between the germline ends. The CDR3 region is CASTQGHTLMYGYTF. The CDR3 DNA follows: TGTGCCAGCACCCAGGGACATACCTTAATGTACGGCTACACCTTC.

J is TRBJ1-1 and V is TRBV5-1, with a possible D match to TRBD1 (5 bases). The germline V and J ends were trimmed by 3 bases and 3 bases, with 15 bases remaining between them. The CDR3 contains 15 residues. Germline V lookup: CDR1 SGHRS, CDR2 YFSETQ. This CDR3 reads CASSYWVEGHTEAFF. CDR3 bases: TGCGCCAGCAGCTACTGGGTAGAGGGGCACACTGAAGCTTTCTTT.

The gene calls are TRBV4-2 and TRBJ2-5, with D maybe TRBD2 (6 bases). Trimming shortened V by 0 bases and J by 3 bases, and 11 bases separated the two germline ends. Germline CDR1 reads LGHNA; CDR2 reads YNFKEQ. This CDR3 region has 15 residues. The CDR3 is CASSQDPKREETQYF. CDR3 in DNA: TGTGCCAGCAGCCAAGATCCGAAGCGGGAAGAGACCCAGTACTTC.

This clone was picked up a small number of times. V and J are TRBV19 and TRBJ1-5, with 7 bases aligning to TRBD1. J lost 4 bases, V lost 5 bases, and 14 bases had no gene match. Germline V gene data show CDR1 as LNHDA and CDR2 as SQIVND (reference sequence). The CDR3 is 17 amino acids. The CDR3, as DNA: TGTGCCAGTAGTGTGCGAGGACAGGTGGGTCGGAATCAGCCCCAGCATTTT. Protein: CASSVRGQVGRNQPQHF.

V is TRBV2 and J is TRBJ2-2; D remains unclear. The CDR3 has 13 amino acids. The ends were cut back, 4 bases at V and 4 bases at J, with 7 bases in the middle. Germline CDR1 and CDR2: SNHLY and FYNNEI. The DNA for the CDR3 is TGTGCCAGCAGTGGTACAAGCACCGGGGAGCTGTTTTTT. Amino acids: CASSGTSTGELFF.

The CDR3 DNA is TGTGCCAGCAGCTTACAGGGTTACGAGCAGTACTTC. Its protein product is CASSLQGYEQYF. The genes are TRBV11-2 and TRBJ2-7, with a weak D call TRBD1 (5 bases). Trimming stripped 2 bases from V and 4 bases from J, with 6 bases between. This CDR3 region has 12 residues. Germline V gene data show CDR1 as SGHAT and CDR2 as FQNNGV.

The genes are TRBV7-9 and TRBJ2-2; D call uncertain. Germline V gene lookup returns CDR1 SEHNR and CDR2 FQNEAQ (reference sequence). The CDR3 extends over 11 amino acids. With 5 bases removed from V and 7 bases from J, the gap between germline ends came to 5 bases. CDR3 amino acids: CASSPDGELFF. The CDR3, as DNA: TGTGCCAGCAGCCCCGACGGGGAGCTGTTTTTT.

This chain links TRBV10-3 with TRBJ2-7, with 8 nucleotides matching TRBD2. Germline CDR1 is ENHRY and CDR2 is SYGVKD. Unmatched junction bases numbered 6, after V lost 8 bases and J lost 0 bases. CDR3 length: 14 amino acids. The DNA of the CDR3 is TGTGCCATCCGGACGGGGGGGAGCTCCTACGAGCAGTACTTC. Translation gives CAIRTGGSSYEQYF.

The chain employs TRBV28 and TRBJ1-3; no firm D call. Germline loops: CDR1 MDHEN, CDR2 SYDVKM. This CDR3 has 15 amino acids. V was shortened by 7 bases and J by 0 bases, with 13 bases between the two germline ends. CDR3 sequence reads: CASIPPGLSGNTIYF. The CDR3 DNA reads as TGTGCCAGCATCCCGCCTGGGCTCTCTGGAAACACCATATATTTT.

This chain links TRBV7-9 with TRBJ1-2, with 8 bases matching TRBD1. This CDR3 is built from 14 residues. Germline values: CDR1 SEHNR, CDR2 FQNEAQ (reference sequence). The V segment lost 6 bases and the J segment 8 bases; nucleotides outside the gene matches: 11. The CDR3 region has the DNA TGTGCCAGCAGTTCTTCAGGGGGCGCCGGGGGCTACACCTTC. Its translation: CASSSSGGAGGYTF.

This chain uses TRBV18 with TRBJ2-3; 8 bases agree with TRBD2. The CDR3 sequence is 16 residues long. The V gene's germline CDR1 is KGHSH and CDR2 LQKENI. V shed 0 bases and J 2 bases; nucleotides not matched to a gene: 4. This CDR3 reads CASSPPIGRATDTQYF. Here the CDR3 DNA reads TGTGCCAGCTCACCACCGATCGGGAGGGCCACAGATACGCAGTATTTT. The variable domain in full, with the rest retrieved from reference TRBV18 and TRBJ2-3, is NAGVMQNPRHLVRRRGQEARLRCSPMKGHSHVYWYRQLPEEGLKFMVYLQKENIIDESGMPKERFSAEFPKEGPSILRIQQVVRGDSAAYFCASSPPIGRATDTQYFGPGTRLTVL.

The genes are TRBV5-4 and TRBJ2-7; 7 bases match TRBD1. Germline-derived CDR1 and CDR2 are SGHNT and YYREEE (reference sequence). The CDR3 runs 14 residues. V gave up 5 bases and J gave up 4 bases; unmatched junction bases: 9. The CDR3 nucleotides read TGTGCCAGCAGTCCACCGGGACAGCCGTACGAGCAGTACTTC. It specifies CASSPPGQPYEQYF.

This chain links TRBV11-3 with TRBJ2-2, with a weak D call TRBD1 (6 bases). This CDR3 is 17 amino acids long. The V gene lost 3 bases and the J gene lost 1 base, with 15 bases spanning the gap. Germline values: CDR1 SGHNT, CDR2 YENEEA. The CDR3 coding sequence is TGTGCCAGCAGCTTCCAGGGTCAGGGGCTGAACACCGGGGAGCTGTTTTTT. Translating gives CASSFQGQGLNTGELFF.

The genes are TRBV19 and TRBJ2-2, with D perhaps TRBD1 (5 bases). V lost 7 bases and J lost 4, with 16 bases in between. The CDR3 totals 15 residues. Looked up from germline, CDR1 is LNHDA and CDR2 is SQIVND (reference sequence). In nucleotides, the CDR3 is TGTGCCAGTATGGTTAGGGGCTCCGTCACCGGGGAGCTGTTTTTT. Its translation is CASMVRGSVTGELFF.

Remarks on this clone: Other nucleotide sequences from this sample produce the same CDR3. The chain has TRBV5-4 and TRBJ2-5; 8 bases map to TRBD2. Germline CDR1 SGHNT, CDR2 YYREEE (reference sequence). CDR3 size: 13 residues. The ends lost 4 bases at V and 2 bases at J; junction bases unmatched: 1. CDR3 protein: CASSPGGQETQYF. In nucleotides, the CDR3 is TGTGCCAGCAGCCCGGGGGGGCAAGAGACCCAGTACTTC. Filled out from reference TRBV5-4 and TRBJ2-5, the complete variable domain reads ETGVTQSPTHLIKTRGQQVTLRCSSQSGHNTVSWYQQALGQGPQFIFQYYREEENGRGNFPPRFSGLQFPNYSSELNVNALELDDSALYLCASSPGGQETQYFGPGTRLLVL.

V is TRBV7-2 and J is TRBJ1-2; D gene uncertain. CDR1 and CDR2 from the germline V gene are SGHTA and FQGNSA. The CDR3 has 14 residues. Trimming pared 1 base from V and 2 bases from J, leaving 8 bases between. This chain's CDR3 is CASSLVPENYGYTF. CDR3 sequence (DNA): TGTGCCAGCAGCTTAGTTCCAGAAAACTATGGCTACACCTTC.

CDR3 coding DNA: TGCGCCAGCAGCCAACTTCTCCGGGACAGAAGAGTTGAAGCTTTCTTT. Amino acid sequence: CASSQLLRDRRVEAFF. The chain carries TRBV4-1 and TRBJ1-1; 7 nucleotides line up with TRBD1. V dropped 2 bases and J dropped 7; count of bases not matched to a gene: 13. Germline values: CDR1 MGHRA, CDR2 YSYEKL. CDR3 length: 16 amino acids.